One T cell receptor (beta chain) is described in this entry. Its antigen is not known. As for treatment: approximately 11-day PBMC culture with coronavirus spike peptide pools or control peptides (ViraFEST assay). Before the COVID-19 pandemic (2011-2018), CD4+ T cells were obtained from the unexposed donor. CDR1 and CDR2 (germline): SEHNR, FQNEAQ (reference sequence). This CDR3 is 13 amino acids long. The V end lost 3 bases, the J end lost 13 bases, and 13 bases lay between the germline ends. With the Oncomine TCR Beta short-read assay, DNA from cultured CD4+ T cells was sequenced. Investigators obtained genomic DNA by extraction from cultured CD4+ T cells. MiXCR, run by TCRdb on the PCR reads, gives a single entry per CDR3 protein. The data contain about 6,600 distinct CDR3 sequences, 45% to 65% of them seen just once; the ten biggest clones take up approximately 48%. The entry originates in a study of vaccination and CD4 T cells after COVID-19. The study, taken as a whole, reports: Spike mono-reactivity was evident in 304 of the 307 vaccine-specific clones derived from convalescent patients.

The chain joins TRBV7-9 to TRBJ1-6; D is ambiguous. The sample comprised CD4+ T cells from blood, cultured in vitro. The TCR sequence derives from a human donor in good health. CDR3 sequence (DNA): TGTGCCAGCAGCTTGGTTGGCTCCCCCCCCCTCCACTTT. Protein sequence: CASSLVGSPPLHF.